The text below deals with one TCR beta chain. The V end lost 5 bases, the J end lost 10 bases, and 11 bases lay between the germline ends. Germline-derived CDR1 and CDR2 are MGHRA and YSYEKL. This CDR3 region has 11 residues. This specimen comes from a study of blood T cell repertoires in COVID-19. About the study: Sources were T cells, B-cell-depleted T cells, or PBMCs; the material itself was cDNA or gDNA.

This table comes from immunoSEQ multiplex PCR, and its TCRdb copy is limited to in-frame clones, with some not included. The sample yields around 350,000 clones, more than 75% seen once. Sample: peripheral blood. The chain employs TRBV4-1 and TRBJ1-2; TRBD1 might be the D (5 bases). The sequence came from a human donor in a cohort sampled during active COVID-19. The CDR3 DNA reads TGCGCCAGCAGCACAGGAATCTACTACACCTTC. Its protein is CASSTGIYYTF.